This T cell receptor beta chain was sequenced for a study of cytomegalovirus exposure and HLA in healthy donors. Germline CDR1 reads SGHTA; CDR2 reads FQGNSA. The J segment lost 3 bases and the V segment lost 5 bases, leaving 6 bases of the junction unmatched. The CDR3 length is 15 residues. Primers included in the PCR were 60 Vbeta and 13 Jbeta primers. Clones were sequenced by immunoSEQ multiplex PCR, and TCRdb holds only the in-frame ones, with some missing. The sample yields 250,000 to 350,000 clones, 80% to 90% seen once. This clone was observed once. The clonotype was recovered from a man aged 40-49 years in good health and CMV-seropositive. Input material: PBMCs. The genes are TRBV7-2 and TRBJ1-4, with TRBD1 identical over 7 bases. CDR3 protein: CASSTGTVPNEKLFF. The CDR3 DNA is TGTGCCAGCAGCACCGGGACAGTGCCTAATGAAAAACTGTTTTTT.